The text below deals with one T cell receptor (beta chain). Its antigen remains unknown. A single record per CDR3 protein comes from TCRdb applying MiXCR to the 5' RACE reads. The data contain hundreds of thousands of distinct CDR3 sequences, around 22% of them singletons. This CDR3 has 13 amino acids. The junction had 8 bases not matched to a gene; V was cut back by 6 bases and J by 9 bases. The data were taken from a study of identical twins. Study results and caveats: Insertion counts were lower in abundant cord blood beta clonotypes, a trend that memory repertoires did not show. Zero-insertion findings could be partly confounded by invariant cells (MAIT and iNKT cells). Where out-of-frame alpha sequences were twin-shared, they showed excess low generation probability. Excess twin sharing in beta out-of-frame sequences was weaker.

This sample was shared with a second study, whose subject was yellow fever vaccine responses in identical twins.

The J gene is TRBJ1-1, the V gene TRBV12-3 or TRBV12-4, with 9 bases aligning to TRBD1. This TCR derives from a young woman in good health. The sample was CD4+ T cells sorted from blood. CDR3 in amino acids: CASSPRDREKAFF. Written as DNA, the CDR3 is TGTGCCAGCAGCCCCCGGGACAGGGAGAAAGCTTTCTTT.